The present T cell receptor beta chain was sequenced within a study of T cell repertoires in cytomegalovirus infection. Across the study: Recently identified HLA-C-restricted and well-studied HLA-B-restricted CMV epitopes were used. Indicated by public TCR beta signatures were CMV infection and matching HLA type.

Findings and limits, study-wide: Ex vivo, HLA-C-restricted CMV-specific TCR beta clonotypes prevailed over the rest of the response. Public TCR beta family frequency separated CMV-and-HLA carriers, including in an independent cohort.

TCRdb reprocessed the reads with MiXCR, giving one entry per CDR3 protein. The table lists about 770,000 distinct CDR3 sequences, about 29% of them singletons. Concerning this clonotype: As yet, its antigen is unknown.

Trimming took 2 bases from V and 3 from J, leaving 11 bases between them. This CDR3 is 15 amino acids long. The receptor was isolated from a human donor in good health (CMV status not recorded). Some clones in this sample may be carry-over from other donors' samples. The V call is TRBV12-3 or TRBV12-4, the J call TRBJ1-5, with no clear D. Sequenced here: cultured CD8+ T cells from PBMCs, sampled from culture after CMV antigen stimulation. CDR3 in DNA: TGTGCCAGCAGTTTAACGCCGGCAGCCAATCAGCCCCAGCATTTT. It codes for CASSLTPAANQPQHF.